The text below deals with one T cell receptor beta chain. Its antigen is not identified. The data are from a study of T cell repertoires in cytomegalovirus infection. Whole-study context: Public TCR beta signatures indicated both CMV infection and matching HLA type.

TCRdb re-called the reads through MiXCR, storing one row per CDR3 protein. There are some 700,000 distinct CDR3 sequences in the sample; around 30% occur only once, and 15% to 20% lies in the top ten. The V gene's germline CDR1 is SGHDT and CDR2 YYEEEE. V was cut by 0 bases and J by 5 bases, with 14 bases left in between. The CDR3 is made up of 15 amino acids. Study-wide results and caveats: The ex vivo response was dominated by HLA-C-restricted CMV-specific TCR beta clonotypes.

The chain combines TRBV5-6 with TRBJ1-1; no clear D. The sample here was cultured PBMCs, taken from culture after CMV antigen stimulation. This clonotype originated in a human donor in good health (CMV status not recorded). Some clones in this sample may be carry-over from other donors' samples. CDR3 sequence (DNA): TGTGCCAGCAGCTTGGTGGGCAATATACGGACTGAAGCTTTCTTT. Its translation: CASSLVGNIRTEAFF.